The T cell receptor beta chain described here comes from a study of Ad26.COV2.S vaccination and SARS-CoV-2 variants. Treatment described: roughly 19 received Ad26.COV2.S at low or high dose, single or two shots; roughly five received placebo; per-sample allocation not given. Samples analyzed were those drawn on day 63 after the first vaccine or placebo injection. This vaccine is an Ad26 vector that expresses the Wuhan-strain SARS-CoV-2 spike. Some clones are missing from TCRdb's copy, which holds only in-frame ones; the method was immunoSEQ multiplex PCR. The sample records under 600,000 clones, 80% to 90% being singletons. On this clone itself: Its specificity is unknown.

Study-wide results and caveats: Reported findings describe substantial breadth in spike-specific CD8+ and CD4+ T cell responses following vaccination. Across vaccine and placebo recipients, the breadth of non-spike TCRs was similar. Responses of T cells in total may have been underestimated by the TCR breadth and depth analyses.

The CDR3 runs 17 residues. V gave up 5 bases and J gave up 4 bases; unmatched junction bases: 12. In germline, CDR1 is SNHLY, CDR2 FYNNEI. The input for sequencing was peripheral blood, taken in a trial of Ad26.COV2.S vaccine versus placebo. J is TRBJ2-3 and V is TRBV2; 10 bases match TRBD2. This receptor was taken from a person aged 18 to 59 who received the Ad26.COV2.S COVID-19 vaccine or a placebo. The DNA for the CDR3 is TGTGCCAGCAGTCAAACTCCTAGCGGGAGATTGGCAGATACGCAGTATTTT. Protein sequence: CASSQTPSGRLADTQYF.